These 23 T cell receptor beta chains originate from one sample sequenced in a study of human T cells and chemical hapten exposure (dated by TCRdb to about 2021). The protocol used for the library was RACE. For sequencing, a NextSeq 500 was employed. The public reads were reanalyzed by TCRdb: fastp trimming at Q25, MiXCR alignment, in-frame beta chains only. A single entry per CDR3 protein holds the most common genes and DNA from its merged rows. The sample includes 60,000 to 80,000 distinct CDR3 sequences, with roughly 6.6% observed a single time. The ten largest clones represent 3% to 4% of the sample. Reading the label with the study, this specimen's time point is: healthy volunteer bleed at 6 weeks. Unfractionated whole blood was collected in Tempus Blood RNA tubes, and total RNA was extracted from that blood. The sequencing input was whole blood. The receptor source for this set is a female donor in good health. Some clones in this sample may be carry-over from other donors' samples.

This clonotype was recorded a few times. The V call is TRBV12-3 or TRBV12-4, the J call TRBJ1-5; D perhaps matches TRBD1 (5 bases). V was cut by 6 bases and J by 6 bases, with 9 bases left in between. The CDR3 totals 12 residues. CDR3 sequence: CASRVGGQPQHF. DNA for the CDR3: TGTGCCAGCAGAGTTGGGGGTCAGCCCCAGCATTTT.

This clonotype was recorded at least ten times. The chain employs TRBV18 and TRBJ1-1; D perhaps matches TRBD1 (6 bases). Germline V CDR1 and CDR2: KGHSH, LQKENI. Trimming left V 3 bases short and J 2 bases short, with 10 bases between. The CDR3 has 14 amino acids. The CDR3 coding sequence is TGTGCCAGCTCACCGACAGGTGACAACACTGAAGCTTTCTTT. It specifies CASSPTGDNTEAFF. Looking up the rest from reference TRBV18 and TRBJ1-1 gives the full variable domain: NAGVMQNPRHLVRRRGQEARLRCSPMKGHSHVYWYRQLPEEGLKFMVYLQKENIIDESGMPKERFSAEFPKEGPSILRIQQVVRGDSAAYFCASSPTGDNTEAFFGQGTRLTVV.

This clonotype was found a few times. The J gene is TRBJ1-6, the V gene TRBV20-1; 7 positions match TRBD1. CDR1 is DFQATT and CDR2 is SNEGSKA in the germline V gene (reference sequence). V gave up 0 bases and J gave up 10 bases; unmatched junction bases: 6. CDR3 size: 14 residues. The CDR3 coding sequence is TGCAGTGCTAGAGACTCAGGGGGTTTCTCACCCCTCCACTTT. This encodes CSARDSGGFSPLHF.

This clonotype was observed at least ten times. The J gene is TRBJ2-5, the V gene TRBV29-1; 8 bases match TRBD1. V dropped 6 bases and J dropped 0; count of bases not matched to a gene: 6. The CDR3 has 14 residues. CDR1 SQVTM and CDR2 ANQGSEA come from the germline V gene. The DNA of the CDR3 is TGCAGCGTCGGGACAGGACGGTACCAAGAGACCCAGTACTTC. This translates into CSVGTGRYQETQYF.

This clonotype has at least ten counts. The V call is TRBV29-1, the J call TRBJ2-1, with D perhaps TRBD1 (6 bases). The CDR3 is 14 residues long. The germline V and J ends were trimmed by 5 bases and 4 bases, with 15 bases remaining between them. Germline V gives CDR1 SQVTM, CDR2 ANQGSEA. For the CDR3, the DNA is TGCAGCGTTCCCCGGACAGATGCTTACAATGAGCAGTTCTTC. Translating gives CSVPRTDAYNEQFF.

This clonotype was detected many times. The chain uses TRBV2 and TRBJ2-3; D uncertain. V dropped 4 bases and J dropped 4 bases, with 9 bases sitting between them. The CDR3 length is 13 residues. The germline gives CDR1 SNHLY, CDR2 FYNNEI. This CDR3 is CASSGDLSDTQYF. The CDR3 nucleotides read TGTGCCAGCAGTGGGGATCTCTCAGATACGCAGTATTTT.

This chain connects TRBV28 to TRBJ2-1; 9 bases match TRBD1. This CDR3 has 15 amino acids. Germline CDR1 MDHEN, CDR2 SYDVKM. V was pared by 3 bases and J by 4 bases, with 4 bases of the junction left unmatched. DNA for the CDR3: TGTGCCAGCAGTTTCTTACAGGGGGCTTACAATGAGCAGTTCTTC. Translating it yields CASSFLQGAYNEQFF.

CDR3 region: CASSHNRNRTSGSSDTQYF. For the CDR3, the DNA is TGTGCCAGCAGCCACAATCGTAATAGGACTAGCGGGAGCTCAGATACGCAGTATTTT. The V gene is TRBV14, the J gene TRBJ2-3; 13 positions agree with TRBD2. V shed 3 bases and J 4 bases; nucleotides not matched to a gene: 13. Germline CDR1 SGHDN, CDR2 FVKESK. The CDR3 has 19 residues.

By sample fraction, this clonotype is medium-sized. The chain uses TRBV6-1 and TRBJ2-1, with D unresolved. The CDR3 spans 13 residues. Germline-derived CDR1 and CDR2 are MNHNS and SASEGT. Trimming removed 4 bases at V and 10 bases at J, with 14 bases between. The CDR3 DNA is TGTGCCAGCAGTGGACTTGAGGTCGCGGAGCAGTTCTTC. Translation gives CASSGLEVAEQFF.

The V call is TRBV12-3 or TRBV12-4, the J call TRBJ2-1, with 14 nucleotides matching TRBD2. The CDR3 extends over 14 amino acids. V shed 10 bases and J 8 bases; nucleotides not matched to a gene: 7. The CDR3 sequence: CATATSGRGDEQFF. The CDR3 DNA follows: TGTGCCACCGCGACTAGCGGGAGGGGCGATGAGCAGTTCTTC.

The V gene is TRBV20-1, the J gene TRBJ1-5; TRBD1 might be the D (6 bases). The germline V and J ends were trimmed by 6 bases and 0 bases, with 9 bases remaining between them. The CDR3 length is 13 residues. The germline gives CDR1 DFQATT, CDR2 SNEGSKA (reference sequence). The chain's CDR3 is CSAQGNSNQPQHF. For the CDR3, the DNA is TGCAGTGCCCAGGGGAATAGCAATCAGCCCCAGCATTTT.

In its sample, this clonotype was seen a few times. This rearrangement joins TRBV12-3 or TRBV12-4 to TRBJ1-1, with 7 nucleotides matching TRBD1. With 5 bases clipped from V and 5 bases from J, the junction kept 17 bases outside the gene matches. The CDR3 consists of 17 residues. CDR3 sequence (DNA): TGTGCCAGCAGTCCAAGAGGAAGAGGGGGCGCGTGGACTGAAGCTTTCTTT. This sequence encodes CASSPRGRGGAWTEAFF.

This clonotype has ten or more counts. CDR3 sequence (DNA): TGTGCCAGCACCCGGGCTAGCGGGAGTTCTAGCACAGATACGCAGTATTTT. It specifies CASTRASGSSSTDTQYF. The chain recombines TRBV6-5 with TRBJ2-3, with 10 positions matching TRBD2. The V and J ends lost 7 bases and 0 bases, in that order; junction bases with no gene match: 10. The CDR3 runs 17 residues. Germline V gives CDR1 MNHEY, CDR2 SVGAGI.

At least ten counts were recorded for this clonotype. The gene calls are TRBV28 and TRBJ2-5; TRBD1 might be the D (6 bases). CDR1 and CDR2 from the germline V gene are MDHEN and SYDVKM. This CDR3 spans 14 amino acids. Trimming stripped 4 bases from V and 0 bases from J, with 9 bases between. Written as DNA, the CDR3 is TGTGCCAGCAGTTGGACAGCGTACCAAGAGACCCAGTACTTC. Amino acid sequence: CASSWTAYQETQYF.

The sample holds one count of this clonotype. Given a much more abundant clone one base away, this may be a read error. This sequence joins TRBV20-1 and TRBJ2-7; 7 bases are shared with TRBD2. The CDR3 loop spans 16 amino acids. Germline V gene sequence: CDR1 DFQATT, CDR2 SNEGSKA (reference sequence). CDR3 in amino acids: CSARDAGREISYEQCF. The CDR3 coding sequence is TGCAGTGCTAGAGATGCCGGGCGGGAGATTTCCTACGAGCAGTGCTTC.

The table lists this clonotype with many counts. V gene TRBV28 combines with J gene TRBJ2-5; 7 bases are a match to TRBD2. Germline lookup yields CDR1 MDHEN and CDR2 SYDVKM. This CDR3 is 15 amino acids long. After removal of 6 bases from V and 5 bases from J, the junction contained 12 bases not matched to a gene. CDR3 in amino acids: CASRPGTINWETQYF. CDR3 in DNA: TGTGCCAGCAGACCCGGGACTATAAATTGGGAGACCCAGTACTTC.

This clonotype was picked up a small number of times. The chain uses TRBV20-1 and TRBJ1-2; tentatively, D is TRBD1 (5 bases). The CDR3 is 11 amino acids. Germline values: CDR1 DFQATT, CDR2 SNEGSKA (reference sequence). V was pared by 6 bases and J by 4 bases, with 9 bases between. The CDR3 region has the DNA TGCAGTGCCGCGGACATCTATGGCTACACCTTC. Protein product: CSAADIYGYTF.

In its sample, this clonotype was seen many times. The chain is built from TRBV6-5 and TRBJ2-3, with 13 nucleotides matching TRBD2. Unmatched junction bases numbered 2, after V lost 4 bases and J lost 4 bases. Germline values: CDR1 MNHEY, CDR2 SVGAGI. CDR3 size: 15 residues. DNA of the CDR3: TGTGCCAGCAGTTTACTAGCGGGAGGGGCAGATACGCAGTATTTT. Translated: CASSLLAGGADTQYF.

The rearrangement links TRBV2 to TRBJ2-3, with D possibly TRBD2 on 6 matching bases. From germline, CDR1 is SNHLY and CDR2 FYNNEI. CDR3 length: 13 residues. V gave up 6 bases and J gave up 5 bases, with 12 bases separating them. CDR3 residues: CASSGTRGDTQYF. DNA for the CDR3: TGTGCCAGCAGCGGGACTCGCGGAGATACGCAGTATTTT.

This clonotype was seen ten or more times. The V gene is TRBV7-2, the J gene TRBJ2-3; D unclear. Germline V gene data show CDR1 as SGHTA and CDR2 as FQGNSA. This CDR3 is built from 12 residues. V lost 4 bases to trimming and J lost 1 base, with 3 bases between them. CDR3 nucleotides: TGTGCCAGCAGCTCACGCACAGATACGCAGTATTTT. It translates to CASSSRTDTQYF. The variable domain in full, with the rest retrieved from reference TRBV7-2 and TRBJ2-3, is GAGVSQSPSNKVTEKGKDVELRCDPISGHTALYWYRQSLGQGLEFLIYFQGNSAPDKSGLPSDRFSAERTGGSVSTLTIQRTQQEDSAVYLCASSSRTDTQYFGPGTRLTVL.

This chain links TRBV20-1 with TRBJ2-3; D is undetermined. Germline lookup yields CDR1 DFQATT and CDR2 SNEGSKA (reference sequence). CDR3 size: 12 residues. Trimming cost V 4 bases and J 1 base, with 6 bases left between them. CDR3 sequence (DNA): TGCAGTGCTAACTCTGGCACAGATACGCAGTATTTT. Translation: CSANSGTDTQYF.

This clonotype came up many times. The V and J genes are TRBV5-1 and TRBJ2-3; D remains unclear. The CDR3 covers 14 residues. The V and J ends lost 4 bases and 4 bases respectively, with 13 bases between them. The germline V gene encodes CDR1 SGHRS and CDR2 YFSETQ. The CDR3 nucleotides are TGCGCCAGCAGCCGCGCCCTAGTTGCAGATACGCAGTATTTT. It yields the protein CASSRALVADTQYF.

This clonotype was recorded at least ten times. J is TRBJ2-1 and V is TRBV27; D not resolved. The CDR3 is 13 residues long. V was pared by 6 bases and J by 3 bases, with 9 bases between. CDR1 and CDR2 (germline): MNHEY, SMNVEV (reference sequence). The CDR3 loop is CASRQGHYNEQFF. In DNA, the CDR3 is TGTGCCAGCAGACAAGGGCACTACAATGAGCAGTTCTTC.